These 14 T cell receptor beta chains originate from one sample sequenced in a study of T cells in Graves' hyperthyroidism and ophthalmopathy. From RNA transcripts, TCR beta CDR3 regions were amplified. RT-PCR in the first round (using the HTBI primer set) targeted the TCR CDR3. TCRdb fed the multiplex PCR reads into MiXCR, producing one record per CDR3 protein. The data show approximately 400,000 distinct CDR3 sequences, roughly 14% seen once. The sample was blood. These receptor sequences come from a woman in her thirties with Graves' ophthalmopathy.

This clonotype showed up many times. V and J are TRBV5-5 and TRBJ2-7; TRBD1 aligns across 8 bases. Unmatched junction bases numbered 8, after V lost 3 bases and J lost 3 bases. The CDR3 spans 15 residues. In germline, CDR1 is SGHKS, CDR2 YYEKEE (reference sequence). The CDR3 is CASSWTSGGGYEQYF. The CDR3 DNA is TGTGCCAGCAGCTGGACGTCAGGGGGCGGCTACGAGCAGTACTTC.

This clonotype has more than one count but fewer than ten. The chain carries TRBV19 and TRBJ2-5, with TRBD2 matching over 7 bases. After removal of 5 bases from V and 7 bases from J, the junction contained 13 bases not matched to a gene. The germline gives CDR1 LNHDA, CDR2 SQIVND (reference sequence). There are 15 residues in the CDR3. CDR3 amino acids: CASSADGVRGGTQYF. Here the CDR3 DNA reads TGTGCCAGTAGTGCGGACGGGGTCCGCGGGGGGACCCAGTACTTC.

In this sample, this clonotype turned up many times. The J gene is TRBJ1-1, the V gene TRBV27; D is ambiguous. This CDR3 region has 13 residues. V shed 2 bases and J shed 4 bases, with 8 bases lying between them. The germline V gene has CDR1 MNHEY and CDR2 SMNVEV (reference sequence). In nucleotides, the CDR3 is TGTGCCAGCAGTTTAAGCAGGAGCACTGAAGCTTTCTTT. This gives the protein CASSLSRSTEAFF.

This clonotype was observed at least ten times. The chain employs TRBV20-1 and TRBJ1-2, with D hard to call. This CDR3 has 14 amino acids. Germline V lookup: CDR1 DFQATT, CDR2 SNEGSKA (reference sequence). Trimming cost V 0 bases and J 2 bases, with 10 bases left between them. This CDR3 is CSARDPVGNYGYTF. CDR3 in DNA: TGCAGTGCTAGAGATCCTGTAGGGAACTATGGCTACACCTTC.

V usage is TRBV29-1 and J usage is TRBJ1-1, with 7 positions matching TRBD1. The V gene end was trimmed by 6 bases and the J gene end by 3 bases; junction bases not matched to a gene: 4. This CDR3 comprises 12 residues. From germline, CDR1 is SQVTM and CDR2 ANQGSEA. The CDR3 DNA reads TGCAGCGTAAAAACAGGGGACACTGAAGCTTTCTTT. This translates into CSVKTGDTEAFF.

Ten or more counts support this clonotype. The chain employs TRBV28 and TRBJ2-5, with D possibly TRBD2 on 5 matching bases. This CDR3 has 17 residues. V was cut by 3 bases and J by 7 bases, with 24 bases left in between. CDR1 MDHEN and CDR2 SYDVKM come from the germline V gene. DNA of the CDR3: TGTGCCAGCAGTTTCCCCCCCGGGTATGTCGGGAAAACGACCCAGTACTTC. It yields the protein CASSFPPGYVGKTTQYF.

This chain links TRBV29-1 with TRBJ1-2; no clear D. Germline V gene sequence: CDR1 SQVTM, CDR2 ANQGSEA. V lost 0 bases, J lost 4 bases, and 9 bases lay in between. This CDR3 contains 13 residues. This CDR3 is CSVEDPRFYGYTF. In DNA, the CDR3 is TGCAGCGTTGAAGATCCAAGGTTCTATGGCTACACCTTC.

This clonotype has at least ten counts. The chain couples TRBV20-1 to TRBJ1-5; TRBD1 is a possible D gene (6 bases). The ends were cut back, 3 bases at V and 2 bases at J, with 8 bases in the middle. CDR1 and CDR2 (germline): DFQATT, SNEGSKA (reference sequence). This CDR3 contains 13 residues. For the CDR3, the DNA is TGCAGTGCTAGGGCAGGGGGCAATCAGCCCCAGCATTTT. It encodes CSARAGGNQPQHF.

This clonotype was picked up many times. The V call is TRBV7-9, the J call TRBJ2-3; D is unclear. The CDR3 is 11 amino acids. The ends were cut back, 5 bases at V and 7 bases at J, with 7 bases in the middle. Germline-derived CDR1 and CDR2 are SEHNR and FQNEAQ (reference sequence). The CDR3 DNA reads TGTGCCAGCAGCGTCACTAATACGCAGTATTTT. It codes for CASSVTNTQYF.

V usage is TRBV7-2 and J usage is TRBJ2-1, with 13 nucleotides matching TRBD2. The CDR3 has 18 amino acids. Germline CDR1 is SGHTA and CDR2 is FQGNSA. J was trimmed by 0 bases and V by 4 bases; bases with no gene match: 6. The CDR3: CASSSGLAGRSSYNEQFF. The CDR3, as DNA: TGTGCCAGCAGCTCGGGACTAGCGGGGAGGAGCTCCTACAATGAGCAGTTCTTC. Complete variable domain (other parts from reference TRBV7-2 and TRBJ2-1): GAGVSQSPSNKVTEKGKDVELRCDPISGHTALYWYRQSLGQGLEFLIYFQGNSAPDKSGLPSDRFSAERTGGSVSTLTIQRTQQEDSAVYLCASSSGLAGRSSYNEQFFGPGTRLTVL.

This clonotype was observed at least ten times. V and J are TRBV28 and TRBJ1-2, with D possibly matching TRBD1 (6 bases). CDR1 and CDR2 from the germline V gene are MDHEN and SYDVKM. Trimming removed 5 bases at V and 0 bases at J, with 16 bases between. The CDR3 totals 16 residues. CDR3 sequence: CASSVTGTRTNYGYTF. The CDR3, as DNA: TGTGCCAGCAGTGTAACCGGGACACGAACTAACTATGGCTACACCTTC.

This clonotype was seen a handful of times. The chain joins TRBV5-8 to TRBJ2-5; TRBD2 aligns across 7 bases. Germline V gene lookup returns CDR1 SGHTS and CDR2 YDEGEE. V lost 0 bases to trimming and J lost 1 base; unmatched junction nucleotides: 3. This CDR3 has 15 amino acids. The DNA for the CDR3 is TGTGCCAGCAGCTTGGGGACTAGAGTCCAAGAGACCCAGTACTTC. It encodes CASSLGTRVQETQYF.

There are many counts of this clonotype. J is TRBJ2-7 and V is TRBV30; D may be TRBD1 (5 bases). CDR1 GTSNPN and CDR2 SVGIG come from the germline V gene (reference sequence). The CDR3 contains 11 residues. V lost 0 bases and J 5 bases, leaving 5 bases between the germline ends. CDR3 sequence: CAWSVRDEQYF. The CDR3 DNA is TGTGCCTGGAGTGTCAGGGACGAGCAGTACTTC. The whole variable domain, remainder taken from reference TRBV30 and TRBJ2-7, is SQTIHQWPATLVQPVGSPLSLECTVEGTSNPNLYWYRQAAGRGLQLLFYSVGIGQISSEVPQNLSASRPQDRQFILSSKKLLLSDSGFYLCAWSVRDEQYFGPGTRLTVT.

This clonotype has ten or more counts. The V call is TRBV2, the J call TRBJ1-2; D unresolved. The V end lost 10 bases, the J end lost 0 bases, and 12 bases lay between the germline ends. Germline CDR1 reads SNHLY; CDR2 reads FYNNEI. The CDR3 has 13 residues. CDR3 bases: TGTGCCATCTTGGACCGGGCTAACTATGGCTACACCTTC. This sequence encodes CAILDRANYGYTF.